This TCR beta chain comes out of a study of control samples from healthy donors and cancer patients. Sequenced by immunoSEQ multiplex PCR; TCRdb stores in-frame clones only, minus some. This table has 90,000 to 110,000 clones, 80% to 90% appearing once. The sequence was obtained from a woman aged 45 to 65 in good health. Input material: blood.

The CDR3 bases are TGTGCCAGCATGGCCGGAGCAACGCAGTTCTTC. Translation: CASMAGATQFF. This chain uses TRBV12-3 or TRBV12-4 with TRBJ2-1; D gene uncertain. V dropped 7 bases and J dropped 12 bases, with 13 bases sitting between them. There are 11 residues in the CDR3.